This TCR beta chain was found in a study of human T cells and chemical hapten exposure. The CDR3 is 13 residues long. Trimming shortened V by 11 bases and J by 5 bases, and 19 bases separated the two germline ends. Time point reported: patch test 2, 6 weeks after DPC sensitization. Treatment denoted: therapeutic diphenylcyclopropenone sensitization with weekly scalp DPC. One entry per CDR3 protein results from TCRdb running MiXCR on the RACE reads. This sample has about 140,000 distinct CDR3 sequences, with approximately 10% found just once. This clonotype was sampled from a woman between 50 and 59 years old with alopecia areata. Some clones in this sample may be carry-over from other donors' samples. The sample here was whole blood, taken in connection with sensitization to the hapten diphenylcyclopropenone (DPC). The V and J genes are TRBV12-3 or TRBV12-4 and TRBJ2-7; possible D gene TRBD2, 5 bases. CDR3 loop: CALSKRRGNEQYF. DNA for the CDR3: TGTGCCCTCTCGAAGCGGCGAGGGAACGAGCAGTACTTC.